Below, one T cell receptor beta chain is given with its context. Its target is not known. The read ends 3 residues before the CDR3 terminus; that terminus is restored from the germline J gene. Clones were read by immunoSEQ multiplex PCR, and TCRdb kept only the in-frame ones, dropping some. The clone table shows 20,000 to 25,000 clones, with the ten largest holding approximately 7%. These data are taken from a study of T cells in women clearing cervical HPV infection. General observations from the study: Controls had more TRBV6-7 (about 0.16%) than cases (about 0.11%).

Germline CDR1 SGDLS, CDR2 YYNGEE. V dropped 6 bases and J dropped 7; count of bases not matched to a gene: 8. CDR3 length equals 14 residues. Sequencing was done on a sample of blood buffy coat. The receptor's source is a woman between 18 and 70 years old with a cervical HPV16 infection that either progressed to CIN3+ or cleared (not recorded which). V usage is TRBV9 and J usage is TRBJ2-1, with 9 bases matching TRBD2. CDR3 bases read: TGTGCCAGCACGCCTAGCGGGATTGGAAATGAG. This encodes CASTPSGIGNE. The whole CDR3 protein is CASTPSGIGNEQFF.